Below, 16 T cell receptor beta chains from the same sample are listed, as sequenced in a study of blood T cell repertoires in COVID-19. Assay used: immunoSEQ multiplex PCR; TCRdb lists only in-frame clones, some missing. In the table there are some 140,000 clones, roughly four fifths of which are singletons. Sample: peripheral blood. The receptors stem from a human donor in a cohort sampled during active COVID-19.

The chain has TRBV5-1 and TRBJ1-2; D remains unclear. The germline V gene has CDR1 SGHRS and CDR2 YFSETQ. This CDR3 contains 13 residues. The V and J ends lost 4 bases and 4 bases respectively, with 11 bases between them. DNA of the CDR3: TGCGCCAGCAGCCCCGACAAGACCTATGGCTACACCTTC. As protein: CASSPDKTYGYTF.

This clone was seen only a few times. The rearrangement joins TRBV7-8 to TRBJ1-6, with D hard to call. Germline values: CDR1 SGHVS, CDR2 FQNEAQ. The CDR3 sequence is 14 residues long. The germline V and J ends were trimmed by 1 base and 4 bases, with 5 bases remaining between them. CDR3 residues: CASSLVRYNSPLHF. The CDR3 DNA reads TGTGCCAGCAGCTTAGTCAGATATAATTCACCCCTCCACTTT. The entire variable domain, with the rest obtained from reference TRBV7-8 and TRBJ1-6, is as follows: GAGVSQSPRYKVAKRGQDVALRCDPISGHVSLFWYQQALGQGPEFLTYFQNEAQLDKSGLPSDRFFAERPEGSVSTLKIQRTQQEDSAVYLCASSLVRYNSPLHFGNGTRLTVT.

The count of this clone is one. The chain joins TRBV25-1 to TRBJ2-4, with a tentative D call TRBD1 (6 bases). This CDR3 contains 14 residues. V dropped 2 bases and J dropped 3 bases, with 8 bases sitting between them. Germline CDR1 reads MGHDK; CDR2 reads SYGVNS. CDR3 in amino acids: CASSEAGVKNIQYF. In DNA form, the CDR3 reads TGTGCCAGCAGTGAAGCAGGGGTCAAAAACATTCAGTACTTC. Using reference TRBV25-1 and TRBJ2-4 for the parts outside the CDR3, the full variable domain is EADIYQTPRYLVIGTGKKITLECSQTMGHDKMYWYQQDPGMELHLIHYSYGVNSTEKGDLSSESTVSRIRTEHFPLTLESARPSHTSQYLCASSEAGVKNIQYFGAGTRLSVL.

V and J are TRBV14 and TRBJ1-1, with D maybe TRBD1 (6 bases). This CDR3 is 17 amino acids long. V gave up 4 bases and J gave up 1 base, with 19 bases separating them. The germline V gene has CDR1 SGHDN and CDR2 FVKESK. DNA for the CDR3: TGTGCCAGCAGCCCGACAGGCCTCAGAGGCCGGAACACTGAAGCTTTCTTT. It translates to CASSPTGLRGRNTEAFF. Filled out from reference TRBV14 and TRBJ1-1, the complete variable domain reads EAGVTQFPSHSVIEKGQTVTLRCDPISGHDNLYWYRRVMGKEIKFLLHFVKESKQDESGMPNNRFLAERTGGTYSTLKVQPAELEDSGVYFCASSPTGLRGRNTEAFFGQGTRLTVV.

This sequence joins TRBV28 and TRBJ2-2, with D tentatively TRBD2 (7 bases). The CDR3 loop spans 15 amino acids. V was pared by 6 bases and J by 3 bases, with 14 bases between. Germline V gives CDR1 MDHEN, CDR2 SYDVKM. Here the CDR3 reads CASRKGGLYTGELFF. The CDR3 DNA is TGTGCCAGCAGGAAGGGGGGGCTTTACACCGGGGAGCTGTTTTTT.

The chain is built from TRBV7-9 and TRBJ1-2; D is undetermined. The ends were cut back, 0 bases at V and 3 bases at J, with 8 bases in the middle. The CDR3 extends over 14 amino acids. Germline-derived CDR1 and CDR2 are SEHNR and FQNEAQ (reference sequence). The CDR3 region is CASSLAAGDYGYTF. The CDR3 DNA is TGTGCCAGCAGCTTAGCGGCCGGGGACTATGGCTACACCTTC. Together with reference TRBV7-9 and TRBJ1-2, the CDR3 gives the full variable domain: DTGVSQNPRHKITKRGQNVTFRCDPISEHNRLYWYRQTLGQGPEFLTYFQNEAQLEKSRLLSDRFSAERPKGSFSTLEIQRTEQGDSAMYLCASSLAAGDYGYTFGSGTRLTVV.

The CDR3 sequence: CASSRGFAQYF. For the CDR3, the DNA is TGTGCCAGCAGCAGGGGGTTCGCGCAGTATTTT. V gene TRBV5-6 combines with J gene TRBJ2-3; perhaps TRBD1 as D (6 bases). Germline CDR1 reads SGHDT; CDR2 reads YYEEEE. Deletions cut 4 bases from V and 10 bases from J, with 10 bases between. This CDR3 is 11 amino acids long.

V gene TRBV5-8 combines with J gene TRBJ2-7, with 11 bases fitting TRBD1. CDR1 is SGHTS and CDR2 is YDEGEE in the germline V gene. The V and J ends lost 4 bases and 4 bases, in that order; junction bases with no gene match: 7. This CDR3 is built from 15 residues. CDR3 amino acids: CASSKGQGVPYEQYF. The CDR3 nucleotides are TGTGCCAGCAGCAAGGGACAGGGGGTCCCTTACGAGCAGTACTTC.

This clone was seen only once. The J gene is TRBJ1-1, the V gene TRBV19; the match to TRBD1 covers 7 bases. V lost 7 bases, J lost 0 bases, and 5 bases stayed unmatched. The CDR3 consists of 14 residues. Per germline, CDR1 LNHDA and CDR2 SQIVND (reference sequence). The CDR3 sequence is CASTAGTVNTEAFF. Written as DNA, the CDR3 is TGTGCCAGTACCGCCGGGACAGTGAACACTGAAGCTTTCTTT.

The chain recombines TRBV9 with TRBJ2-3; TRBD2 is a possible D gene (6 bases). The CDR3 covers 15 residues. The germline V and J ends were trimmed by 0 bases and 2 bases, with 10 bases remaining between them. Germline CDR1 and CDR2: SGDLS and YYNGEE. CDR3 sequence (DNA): TGTGCCAGCAGCGTAGTCGGGGACTCCACAGATACGCAGTATTTT. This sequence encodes CASSVVGDSTDTQYF.

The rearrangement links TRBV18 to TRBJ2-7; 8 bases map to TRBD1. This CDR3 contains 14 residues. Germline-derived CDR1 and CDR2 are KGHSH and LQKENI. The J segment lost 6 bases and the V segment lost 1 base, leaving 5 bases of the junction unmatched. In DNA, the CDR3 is TGTGCCAGCTCACCACAGTCAGGGGGCTCCGAGCAGTACTTC. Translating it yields CASSPQSGGSEQYF.

The CDR3 DNA sequence: TGCGCCAGCAGCTTGGCAGACTATGGCTACACCTTC. As protein: CASSLADYGYTF. This chain joins TRBV5-1 and TRBJ1-2, with D unresolved. The germline V and J ends were trimmed by 0 bases and 3 bases, with 3 bases remaining between them. CDR3 length: 12 amino acids. Germline V lookup: CDR1 SGHRS, CDR2 YFSETQ.

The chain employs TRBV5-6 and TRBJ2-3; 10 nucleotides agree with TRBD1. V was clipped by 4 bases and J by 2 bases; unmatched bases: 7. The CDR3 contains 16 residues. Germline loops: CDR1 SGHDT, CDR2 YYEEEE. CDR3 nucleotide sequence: TGTGCCAGCAGCATGGGACAGGGGCCCCCCACAGATACGCAGTATTTT. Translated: CASSMGQGPPTDTQYF. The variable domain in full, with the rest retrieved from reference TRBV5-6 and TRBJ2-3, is DAGVTQSPTHLIKTRGQQVTLRCSPKSGHDTVSWYQQALGQGPQFIFQYYEEEERQRGNFPDRFSGHQFPNYSSELNVNALLLGDSALYLCASSMGQGPPTDTQYFGPGTRLTVL.

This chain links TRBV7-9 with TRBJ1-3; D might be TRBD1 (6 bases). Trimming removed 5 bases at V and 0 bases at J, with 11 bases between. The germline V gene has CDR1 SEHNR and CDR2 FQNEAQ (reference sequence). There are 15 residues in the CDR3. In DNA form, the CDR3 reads TGTGCCAGCAGCAACCAGGGGTTCTCTGGAAACACCATATATTTT. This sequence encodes CASSNQGFSGNTIYF.

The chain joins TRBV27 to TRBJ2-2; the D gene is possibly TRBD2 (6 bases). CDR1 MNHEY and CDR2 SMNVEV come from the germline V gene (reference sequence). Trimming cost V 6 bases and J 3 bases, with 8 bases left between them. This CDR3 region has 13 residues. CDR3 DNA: TGTGCCAGCAGGGGGAGGTACACCGGGGAGCTGTTTTTT. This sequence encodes CASRGRYTGELFF.

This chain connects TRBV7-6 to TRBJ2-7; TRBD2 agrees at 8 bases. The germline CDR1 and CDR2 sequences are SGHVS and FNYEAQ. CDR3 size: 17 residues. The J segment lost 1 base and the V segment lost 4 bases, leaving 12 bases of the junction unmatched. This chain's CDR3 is CASSSSSSAGVSYEQYF. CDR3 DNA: TGTGCCAGCAGCTCCTCATCCTCAGCGGGGGTTTCCTACGAGCAGTACTTC.